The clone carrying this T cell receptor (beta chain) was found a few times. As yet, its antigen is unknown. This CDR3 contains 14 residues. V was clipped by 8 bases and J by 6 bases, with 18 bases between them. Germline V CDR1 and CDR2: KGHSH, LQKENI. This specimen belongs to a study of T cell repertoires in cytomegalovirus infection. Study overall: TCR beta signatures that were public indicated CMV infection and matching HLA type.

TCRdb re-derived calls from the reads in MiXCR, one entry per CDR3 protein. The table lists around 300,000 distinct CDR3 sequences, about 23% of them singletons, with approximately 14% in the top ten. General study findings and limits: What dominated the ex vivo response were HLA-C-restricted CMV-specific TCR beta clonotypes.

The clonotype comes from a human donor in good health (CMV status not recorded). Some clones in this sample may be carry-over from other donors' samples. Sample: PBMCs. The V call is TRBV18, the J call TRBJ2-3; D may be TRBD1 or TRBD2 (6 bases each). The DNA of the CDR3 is TGTGCCAGCGATACAGGGAGGTTATGGGATACGCAGTATTTT. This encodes CASDTGRLWDTQYF.